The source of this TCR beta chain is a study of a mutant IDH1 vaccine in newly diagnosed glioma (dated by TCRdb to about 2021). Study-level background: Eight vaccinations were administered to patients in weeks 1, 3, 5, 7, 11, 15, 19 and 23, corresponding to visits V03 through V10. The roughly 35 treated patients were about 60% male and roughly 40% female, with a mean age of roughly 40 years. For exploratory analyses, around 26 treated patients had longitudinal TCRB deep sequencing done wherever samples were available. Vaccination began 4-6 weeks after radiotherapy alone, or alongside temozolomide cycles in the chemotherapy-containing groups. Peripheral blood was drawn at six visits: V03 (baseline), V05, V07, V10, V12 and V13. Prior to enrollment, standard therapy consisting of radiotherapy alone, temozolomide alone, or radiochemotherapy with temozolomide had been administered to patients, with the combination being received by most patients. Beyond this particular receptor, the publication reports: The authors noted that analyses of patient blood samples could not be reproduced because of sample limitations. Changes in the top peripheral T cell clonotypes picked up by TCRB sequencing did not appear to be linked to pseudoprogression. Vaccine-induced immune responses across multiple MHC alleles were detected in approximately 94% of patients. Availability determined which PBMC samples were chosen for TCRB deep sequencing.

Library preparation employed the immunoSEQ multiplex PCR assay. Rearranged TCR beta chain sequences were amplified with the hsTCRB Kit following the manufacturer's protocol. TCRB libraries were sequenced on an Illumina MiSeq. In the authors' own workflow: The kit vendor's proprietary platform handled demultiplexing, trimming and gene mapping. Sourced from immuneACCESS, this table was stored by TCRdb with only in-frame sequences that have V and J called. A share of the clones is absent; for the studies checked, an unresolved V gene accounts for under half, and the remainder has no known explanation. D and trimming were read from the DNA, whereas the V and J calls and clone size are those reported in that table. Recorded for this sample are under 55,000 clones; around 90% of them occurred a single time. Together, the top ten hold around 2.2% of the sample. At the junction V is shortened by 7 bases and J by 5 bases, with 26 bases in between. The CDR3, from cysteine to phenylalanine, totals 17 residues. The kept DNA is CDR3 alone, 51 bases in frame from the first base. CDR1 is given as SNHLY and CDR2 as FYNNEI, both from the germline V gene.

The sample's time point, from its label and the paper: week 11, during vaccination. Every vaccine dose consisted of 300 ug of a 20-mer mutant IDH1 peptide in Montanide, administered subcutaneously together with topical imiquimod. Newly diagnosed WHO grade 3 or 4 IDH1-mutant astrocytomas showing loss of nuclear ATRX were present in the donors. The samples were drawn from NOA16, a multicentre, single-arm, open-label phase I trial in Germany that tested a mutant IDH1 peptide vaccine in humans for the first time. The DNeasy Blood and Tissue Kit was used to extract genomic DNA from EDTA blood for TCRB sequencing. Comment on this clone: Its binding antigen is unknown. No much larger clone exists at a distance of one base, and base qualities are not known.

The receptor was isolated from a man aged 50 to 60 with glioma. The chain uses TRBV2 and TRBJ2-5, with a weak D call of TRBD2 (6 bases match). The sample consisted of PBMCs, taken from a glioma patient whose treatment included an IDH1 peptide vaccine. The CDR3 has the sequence CASTNSLWGGGRETQYF. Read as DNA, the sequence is TGTGCCAGCACCAATTCCTTATGGGGTGGAGGGCGGGAGACCCAGTACTTC. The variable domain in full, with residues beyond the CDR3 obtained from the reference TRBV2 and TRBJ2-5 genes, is EPEVTQTPSHQVTQMGQEVILRCVPISNHLYFYWYRQILGQKVEFLVSFYNNEISEKSEIFDDQFSVERPDGSNFTLKIRSTKLEDSAMYFCASTNSLWGGGRETQYFGPGTRLLVL.